One sample yielded the 18 T cell receptor beta chains listed below, sequenced in a study of technical replicates of blood from a few donors. Using immunoSEQ multiplex PCR, the repertoire was profiled, and TCRdb retains in-frame clones only, with some absent. The sample lists under 90,000 clones, 93% seen once, with 0.2% to 0.25% in the top ten. The specimen sequenced was T cells isolated from PBMCs. These receptors came from a human donor in good health.

This clone has just one count. The genes are TRBV10-1 and TRBJ2-3; possibly TRBD2 for D (6 bases). The V end was cut by 6 bases, the J end by 3 bases, with 19 bases between. This CDR3 has 16 residues. Germline CDR1 and CDR2: WNHNN and SYGVQD (reference sequence). CDR3 amino acids: CASSDSPAGRTDTQYF. DNA for the CDR3: TGCGCCAGCAGCGATTCCCCAGCCGGGAGAACAGATACGCAGTATTTT.

V and J are TRBV4-1 and TRBJ2-2; 9 bases map to TRBD2. The CDR3 is 14 residues long. Per the germline V gene, CDR1 is MGHRA and CDR2 is YSYEKL. Trimming at V came to 7 bases and at J to 5 bases, leaving 5 bases not matched to a gene. CDR3 bases: TGCGCCAGCACGCGAGCGGGAGGTACCGGGGAGCTGTTTTTT. Its translation is CASTRAGGTGELFF.

The chain couples TRBV28 to TRBJ2-5, with D possibly TRBD1 on 5 matching bases. With 4 bases removed from V and 3 bases from J, the gap between germline ends came to 15 bases. The CDR3 sequence is 15 residues long. Germline assignment: CDR1 MDHEN and CDR2 SYDVKM. The CDR3 loop is CASSSRQTGKETQYF. The CDR3, as DNA: TGTGCCAGCAGTTCAAGGCAAACAGGAAAAGAGACCCAGTACTTC.

This clone was counted once. The genes are TRBV5-1 and TRBJ2-7; tentatively, D is TRBD1 (5 bases). The CDR3 totals 14 residues. CDR1 is SGHRS and CDR2 is YFSETQ in the germline V gene. The V and J ends lost 4 bases and 0 bases respectively, with 11 bases between them. The CDR3 DNA reads TGCGCCAGCAGCCAAAGACAGTCCTCCTACGAGCAGTACTTC. It specifies CASSQRQSSYEQYF.

This rearrangement joins TRBV10-1 to TRBJ2-1; 7 nucleotides line up with TRBD2. The CDR3 runs 15 residues. Germline V gene sequence: CDR1 WNHNN, CDR2 SYGVQD (reference sequence). Losses at the gene ends were 2 bases for V and 4 bases for J; bases not matched to a gene: 5. CDR3 residues: CASSEGSSGYNEQFF. CDR3 bases: TGCGCCAGCAGTGAGGGGTCTAGCGGATACAATGAGCAGTTCTTC.

The chain links TRBV5-1 to TRBJ1-1; D perhaps matches TRBD1 (5 bases). There are 15 residues in the CDR3. Trimming removed 4 bases at V and 4 bases at J, with 17 bases between. Germline CDR1 reads SGHRS; CDR2 reads YFSETQ. The CDR3 sequence is CASSPVRPQGTEAFF. In DNA, the CDR3 is TGCGCCAGCAGCCCCGTCAGACCCCAGGGCACTGAAGCTTTCTTT.

The chain employs TRBV9 and TRBJ2-7; 9 bases are a match to TRBD2. V dropped 5 bases and J dropped 3; count of bases not matched to a gene: 6. The CDR3 spans 14 residues. CDR1 and CDR2 (germline): SGDLS, YYNGEE. In DNA, the CDR3 is TGTGCCAGCAGTTTAGCGGGGGCAGGCTACGAGCAGTACTTC. It yields the protein CASSLAGAGYEQYF.

J is TRBJ1-2 and V is TRBV11-2, with a weak D call TRBD1 (5 bases). V lost 4 bases and J lost 6, with 21 bases in between. This CDR3 has 16 amino acids. Germline loops: CDR1 SGHAT, CDR2 FQNNGV. The CDR3 is CASSSPRKGIRNGYTF. The CDR3 DNA is TGTGCCAGCAGCTCCCCCCGCAAGGGGATAAGAAATGGCTACACCTTC. The entire variable domain, with the rest obtained from reference TRBV11-2 and TRBJ1-2, is as follows: EAGVAQSPRYKIIEKRQSVAFWCNPISGHATLYWYQQILGQGPKLLIQFQNNGVVDDSQLPKDRFSAERLKGVDSTLKIQPAKLEDSAVYLCASSSPRKGIRNGYTFGSGTRLTVV.

This chain connects TRBV7-8 to TRBJ1-1; 7 nucleotides align to TRBD1. Germline CDR1 reads SGHVS; CDR2 reads FQNEAQ. V was clipped by 4 bases and J by 3 bases; unmatched bases: 2. This CDR3 has 13 amino acids. CDR3 DNA sequence: TGTGCCAGCAGCTCCCAGGGGGACACTGAAGCTTTCTTT. This sequence encodes CASSSQGDTEAFF. The variable domain in full, with the rest retrieved from reference TRBV7-8 and TRBJ1-1, is GAGVSQSPRYKVAKRGQDVALRCDPISGHVSLFWYQQALGQGPEFLTYFQNEAQLDKSGLPSDRFFAERPEGSVSTLKIQRTQQEDSAVYLCASSSQGDTEAFFGQGTRLTVV.

V and J are TRBV27 and TRBJ2-7, with TRBD1 matching 9 bases. Per germline, CDR1 MNHEY and CDR2 SMNVEV (reference sequence). With V trimmed by 6 bases and J by 7 bases, 13 bases remained unmatched. This CDR3 comprises 15 residues. CDR3 sequence reads: CASSRTTGGWWEQYF. The CDR3 bases are TGTGCCAGCAGCAGAACCACAGGGGGCTGGTGGGAGCAGTACTTC.

The chain is built from TRBV7-9 and TRBJ2-5, with 11 nucleotides matching TRBD2. Trimming at V came to 1 base and at J to 5 bases, leaving 9 bases not matched to a gene. The length of the CDR3 is 17 residues. Germline CDR1 and CDR2: SEHNR and FQNEAQ (reference sequence). In DNA form, the CDR3 reads TGTGCCAGCAGCTTAGGTAGCGGGAGGGCCTCCCGGGAGACCCAGTACTTC. Translating it yields CASSLGSGRASRETQYF.

V and J are TRBV27 and TRBJ1-2; TRBD1 aligns across 7 bases. The V and J ends lost 4 bases and 5 bases, in that order; junction bases with no gene match: 22. Germline values: CDR1 MNHEY, CDR2 SMNVEV (reference sequence). This CDR3 is built from 19 residues. The chain's CDR3 is CASSSLRATGQAVSYGYTF. DNA of the CDR3: TGTGCCAGCAGTTCCCTGCGAGCCACTGGACAGGCTGTGTCGTATGGCTACACCTTC.

V gene TRBV11-2 combines with J gene TRBJ2-6, with TRBD2 matching over 11 bases. The CDR3 contains 18 residues. The ends lost 2 bases at V and 3 bases at J; junction bases unmatched: 6. CDR1 and CDR2 (germline): SGHAT, FQNNGV. CDR3 sequence: CASSLSSGGASGANVLTF. The CDR3 nucleotides read TGTGCCAGCAGCTTAAGTAGCGGGGGGGCCAGTGGGGCCAACGTCCTGACTTTC.

This clone has only one observation. This chain connects TRBV9 to TRBJ1-1; D is uncertain. V lost 0 bases, J lost 1 base, and 10 bases lay in between. The CDR3 totals 15 residues. Germline V gives CDR1 SGDLS, CDR2 YYNGEE. This chain's CDR3 is CASSVAPIANTEAFF. DNA of the CDR3: TGTGCCAGCAGCGTAGCACCTATAGCGAACACTGAAGCTTTCTTT.

As concerns this clone: One end of the junction varies from germline; a read error may be responsible. The rearrangement uses TRBV6-5 and TRBJ2-7; tentatively, D is TRBD1 (5 bases). The CDR3 length is 15 residues. Germline V gives CDR1 MNHEY, CDR2 SVGAGI. This CDR3 reads CASSSLVSGSRLVHF. As DNA, the CDR3 is TGTGCCAGCAGTTCGTTGGTGTCAGGGTCCAGACTCGTCCACTTC.

The chain has TRBV4-2 and TRBJ2-2; 8 bases agree with TRBD1. This CDR3 spans 16 amino acids. Germline loops: CDR1 LGHNA, CDR2 YNFKEQ. Unmatched junction bases numbered 6, after V lost 1 base and J lost 5 bases. The CDR3 nucleotides are TGTGCCAGCAGCCAAGTTACAGGGGGTAAAACCGGGGAGCTGTTTTTT. This sequence encodes CASSQVTGGKTGELFF.

This clone was seen only a few times. CDR3: CASRLRAGQGYGYTF. CDR3 sequence (DNA): TGTGCCAGCAGACTCAGAGCCGGACAGGGCTATGGCTACACCTTC. The gene calls are TRBV6-6 and TRBJ1-2, with 8 bases that match TRBD1. Germline V CDR1 and CDR2: MNHNY, SVGAGI (reference sequence). V trimming: 6 bases; J trimming: 4 bases; junction bases outside the gene matches: 10. The CDR3 consists of 15 residues.

The CDR3 loop reads CASRPNPDFALSGANVLTF. The DNA of the CDR3 is TGTGCCAGCAGGCCTAACCCCGACTTTGCGCTCTCTGGGGCCAACGTCCTGACTTTC. The V call is TRBV27, the J call TRBJ2-6; unclear D gene. The CDR3 runs to 19 residues. CDR1 is MNHEY, CDR2 SMNVEV, per germline (reference sequence). Trimming shortened V by 6 bases and J by 0 bases, and 21 bases separated the two germline ends.